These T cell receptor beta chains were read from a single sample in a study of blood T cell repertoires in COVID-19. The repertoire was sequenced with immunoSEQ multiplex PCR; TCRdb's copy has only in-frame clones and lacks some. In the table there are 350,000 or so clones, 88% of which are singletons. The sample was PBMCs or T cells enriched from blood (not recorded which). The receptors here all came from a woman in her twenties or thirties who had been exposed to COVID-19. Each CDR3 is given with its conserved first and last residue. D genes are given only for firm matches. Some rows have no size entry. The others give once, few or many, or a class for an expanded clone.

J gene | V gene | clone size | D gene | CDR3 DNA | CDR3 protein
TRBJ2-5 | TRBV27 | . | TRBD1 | TGTGCCAGCAGTATTGGTGTCGCAGGGGGAGAAGAGACCCAGTACTTC | CASSIGVAGGEETQYF
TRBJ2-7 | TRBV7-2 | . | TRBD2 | TGTGCCAGCAGCTTAGTTGTGACTAGCGGAGCTTCGTACGAGCAGTACTTC | CASSLVVTSGASYEQYF
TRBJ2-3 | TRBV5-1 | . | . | TGCGCCAGCAGCCCCCAGGGACTGAGCACAGATACGCAGTATTTT | CASSPQGLSTDTQYF
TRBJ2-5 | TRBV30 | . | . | TGTGCCTGGACCCAGGGGCGGGTTCAAGAGACCCAGTACTTC | CAWTQGRVQETQYF
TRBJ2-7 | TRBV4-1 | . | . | TGCGCCAGCAGCCTGACAGAGTACGAGCAGTACTTC | CASSLTEYEQYF
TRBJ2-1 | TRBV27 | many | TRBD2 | TGTGCCAGCAGATCGGGACTAGCGCATAATGAGCAGTTCTTC | CASRSGLAHNEQFF
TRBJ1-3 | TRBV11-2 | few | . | TGTGCCAGCAGCCCAAGATCGGGAGTGGGGTATGGAAACACCATATATTTT | CASSPRSGVGYGNTIYF
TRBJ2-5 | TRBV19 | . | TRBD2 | TGTGCCAGTAGTATAGATGGGACTAGCGGGATGGGGACCCAGTACTTC | CASSIDGTSGMGTQYF
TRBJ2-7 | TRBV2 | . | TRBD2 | TGTGCCAGCAGTGAAGCCCCCCCCGGACTAGCGAGTCCATTTTACGAGCAGTACTTC | CASSEAPPGLASPFYEQYF
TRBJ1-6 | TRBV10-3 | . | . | TGTGCCATCAGTGAGGCTCCTACGGGTTCACCCCTCCACTTT | CAISEAPTGSPLHF
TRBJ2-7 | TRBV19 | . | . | TGTGCCAGTAGTACTGACAGAATCTCCTACGAGCAGTACTTC | CASSTDRISYEQYF
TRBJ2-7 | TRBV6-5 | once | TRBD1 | TGTGCCAGCAGTTACCAGGGGGCGCGGGAGCAGTACTTC | CASSYQGAREQYF
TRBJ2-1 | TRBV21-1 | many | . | TGTGCCAGCAGCATATGGCTAGCGGGAGTACCCACCTACAATGAGCAGTTCTTC | CASSIWLAGVPTYNEQFF
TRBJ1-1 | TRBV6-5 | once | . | TGTGCCAGCAGTTACTACGGCTCGGGGGTTGAAGCTTTCTTT | CASSYYGSGVEAFF
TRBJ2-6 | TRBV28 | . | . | TGTGCCAGCAGTTTATATGGGGGGTCCGTCCTGACTTTC | CASSLYGGSVLTF
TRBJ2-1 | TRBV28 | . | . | TGTGCCAGCAGTCTACTGACCTACAATGAGCAGTTCTTC | CASSLLTYNEQFF
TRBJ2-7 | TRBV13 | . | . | TGTGCCAGCAGCTTAGGCCCCGACACATCCTCCTACGAGCAGTACTTC | CASSLGPDTSSYEQYF
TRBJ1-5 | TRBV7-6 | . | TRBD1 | TGTGCCAGCAGCTCCATAGCTCGGACAGGGTTTGGCAATCAGCCCCAGCATTTT | CASSSIARTGFGNQPQHF
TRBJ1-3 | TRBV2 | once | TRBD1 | TGTGCCAGCAGTATCGGGACAGGGGCTGGAAACACCATATATTTT | CASSIGTGAGNTIYF
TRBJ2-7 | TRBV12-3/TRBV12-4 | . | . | TGTGCCAGCAGTTTGGACCAGTCAGGGGAGCAGTACTTC | CASSLDQSGEQYF
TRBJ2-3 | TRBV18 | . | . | TGTGCCAGCTCACCTGTGGCGGCCCGAGAGGCAGATACGCAGTATTTT | CASSPVAAREADTQYF
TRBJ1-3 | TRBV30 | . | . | TGTGCCTGGATCAGAGGAAACACCATATATTTT | CAWIRGNTIYF
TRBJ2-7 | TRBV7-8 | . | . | TGTGCCAGCAGCCGCACCTACGAGCAGTACTTC | CASSRTYEQYF
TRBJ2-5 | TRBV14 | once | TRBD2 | TGTGCCAGCAGCCAAGACGGAGGGACTAGCGGGAGAAGAGAGACCCAGTACTTC | CASSQDGGTSGRRETQYF
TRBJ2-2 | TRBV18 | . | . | TGTGCCAGCTCACGGACCGGACAGTTCACCGGGGAGCTGTTTTTT | CASSRTGQFTGELFF
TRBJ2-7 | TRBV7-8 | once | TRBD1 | TGTGCCAGCAGCGTTACCGGGACAGCTTTTTACGAGCAGTACTTC | CASSVTGTAFYEQYF
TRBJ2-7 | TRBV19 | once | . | TGTGCCAGTAGTCTTTCAACAGGGTATACCTACGAGCAGTACTTC | CASSLSTGYTYEQYF
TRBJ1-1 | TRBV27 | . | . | TGTGCCAGCAGCACTGCCCCGGGCACTGAAGCTTTCTTT | CASSTAPGTEAFF
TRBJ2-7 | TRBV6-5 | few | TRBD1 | TGTGCCAGCAGTAGAGGGACAGTCTCCTACGAGCAGTACTTC | CASSRGTVSYEQYF
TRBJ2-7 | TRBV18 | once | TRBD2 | TGTGCCAGCTCCCCTCAGGGCGGACTAGCGATCGACGAGCAGTACTTC | CASSPQGGLAIDEQYF
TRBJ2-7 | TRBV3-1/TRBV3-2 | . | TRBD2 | TGTGCCAGCAGTGTAACGACTAGCTCCCACGAGCAGTACTTC | CASSVTTSSHEQYF
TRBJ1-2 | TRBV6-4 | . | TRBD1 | TGTGCCAGCAGTGCCCGACAGGGGGGCTATGGCTACACCTTC | CASSARQGGYGYTF
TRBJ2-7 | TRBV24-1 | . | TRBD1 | TGTGCCACCAGACGACTCGGTGGGACAGCCATCTCCTACGAGCAGTACTTC | CATRRLGGTAISYEQYF
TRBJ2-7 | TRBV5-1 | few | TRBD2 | TGCGCCAGCAGCTTGGCCGGGGGGGCGACCTACGAGCAGTACTTC | CASSLAGGATYEQYF
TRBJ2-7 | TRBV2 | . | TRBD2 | TGTGCCAGCAGCCGGGACTACTCCTCCTACGAGCAGTACTTC | CASSRDYSSYEQYF
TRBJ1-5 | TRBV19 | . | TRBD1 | TGTGCCAGTAGTATCTCTCGGGGGGGGACAGGGCTAGGTCAGCCCCAGCATTTT | CASSISRGGTGLGQPQHF
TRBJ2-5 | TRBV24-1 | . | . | TGTGCCACCAGTGATTTGGAGGTCCGGCGGCTGAGGGAGACCCAGTACTTC | CATSDLEVRRLRETQYF
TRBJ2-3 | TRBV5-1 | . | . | TGCGCCAGCAGCTCGCAGGGTTCTCGTACTGGCGCAGATACGCAGTATTTT | CASSSQGSRTGADTQYF
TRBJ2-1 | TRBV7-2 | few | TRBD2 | TGTGCCAGCAGCTTACTAGCGGGAGGTTTCTACAATGAGCAGTTCTTC | CASSLLAGGFYNEQFF
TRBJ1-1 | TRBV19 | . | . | TGTGCCAGTAGTATAGTGGGGGGATCGAACACTGAAGCTTTCTTT | CASSIVGGSNTEAFF
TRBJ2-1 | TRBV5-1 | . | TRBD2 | TGCGCCAGCAGCCTACGGGACTACCTTTCCAATGAGCAGTTCTTC | CASSLRDYLSNEQFF
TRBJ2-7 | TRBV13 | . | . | TGTGCCAGCAGCCACCGGGACAAAGCCTACGAGCAGTACTTC | CASSHRDKAYEQYF
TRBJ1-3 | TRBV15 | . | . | TGTGCCACCAGCATAATTATTGGTACGGGTGCTGGAAACACCATATATTTT | CATSIIIGTGAGNTIYF
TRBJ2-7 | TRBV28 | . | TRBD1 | TGTGCCAGCAGTCCGGGACAGGTGGCTTCCTACGAGCAGTACTTC | CASSPGQVASYEQYF
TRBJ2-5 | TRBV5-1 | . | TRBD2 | TGCGCCAGCAGCTTCACTAGCGAGAGACCGGCCCAGTACTTC | CASSFTSERPAQYF
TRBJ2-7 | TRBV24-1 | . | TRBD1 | TGTGCCACCAGTGATAACCGGGACAGGGGGGGGGAGCAGTACTTC | CATSDNRDRGGEQYF
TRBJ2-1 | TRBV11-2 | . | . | TGTGCCAGCAGCTCACTAGTATGGTCTTATTCCTACAATGAGCAGTTCTTC | CASSSLVWSYSYNEQFF
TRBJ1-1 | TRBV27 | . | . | TGTGCCAGCAGTTTATCGTGGGGGCTAAACACTGAAGCTTTCTTT | CASSLSWGLNTEAFF
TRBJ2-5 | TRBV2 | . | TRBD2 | TGTGCCAGCAGGCGACTAGCGGGGTTCCAAGAGACCCAGTACTTC | CASRRLAGFQETQYF
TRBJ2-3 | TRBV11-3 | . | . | TGTGCCAGCAGCTTAGCTATCTTGGGAGGCCCTAGCACAGATACGCAGTATTTT | CASSLAILGGPSTDTQYF
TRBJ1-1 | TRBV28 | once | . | TGTGCCAGCAGTTCCAGGGGCACGAGTGAAGCTTTCTTT | CASSSRGTSEAFF
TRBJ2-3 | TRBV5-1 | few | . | TGCGCCAGCAGCTCCGGGACTAGCACAGATACGCAGTATTTT | CASSSGTSTDTQYF
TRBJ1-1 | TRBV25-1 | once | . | TGTGCCAGCAGTGAATTGGGGGGGCCCCTCACTGAAGCTTTCTTT | CASSELGGPLTEAFF
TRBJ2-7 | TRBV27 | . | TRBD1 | TGTGCCAGCAGTCCCGGACAGGGACTGGAGCAGTACTTC | CASSPGQGLEQYF